This T cell receptor (beta chain) was profiled in a study of T-cell reconstitution after alpha-beta-depleted transplantation in children (dated by TCRdb to about 2016). About the full investigation: The study quantitatively tracked T-cell immune reconstitution after TCRalphabeta/CD19-depleted allogeneic hematopoietic cell transplantation in children using TCR repertoire profiling. General conclusions and limits of the study: In some patients, the high TCRbeta diversity seen at day 60 was put down to recipient T cells and intrathymic progenitors that had survived conditioning. Over subsequent months, a decline in hyperexpanded clone frequencies was noted, and after one year, T-cell counts and TCRbeta diversity were mostly ascribed to newly produced T cells. About two months after transplant, the apparently early recovery of alphabetaT-cell counts reportedly depended on just several hundred clones that had expanded rapidly and came from non-depleted graft cells.

Interpreted using the paper, the treatment or condition label stands for: allogeneic hematopoietic cell transplantation with graft depleted of TCRalphabeta T cells and CD19 B cells. The transplant recipients were children given TCRalphabeta/CD19-depleted allogeneic hematopoietic cell grafts. Trimming removed 3 bases from V and 4 bases from J; the gene matches leave 6 bases unexplained. Measured from the cysteine to the phenylalanine, the CDR3 is 16 residues long. The sequence is cut down to CDR3 DNA, 48 bases in frame from base 1. CDR1 and CDR2, looked up from the germline V gene, are SGDLS and YYNGEE. This clonotype came up a few times. It has no known antigen specificity. Per-nucleotide qualities are absent, and no much larger clonotype sits a single base away. Libraries were made using PCR. TCRdb names Illumina HiSeq 2500 as the instrument used. Molecular barcoding was employed in the preparation of TCR libraries, with unique molecular identifiers being used to normalize TCRbeta repertoire quantification. TCRdb's own reprocessing of the public reads used fastp at Q25 and MiXCR and kept productive beta chains. Each CDR3 protein gets just one entry, which takes the most common genes and DNA from the rows behind it. Present in this sample are hundreds of thousands of distinct CDR3 sequences, 15% to 20% of which were seen just once. The ten top clones hold roughly two fifths of the sample.

The clonotype comes from a male patient aged 2 to 10 who had a stem cell transplant for acute lymphoblastic leukemia, so the T cells may come from the graft donor. Sequencing used PBMCs, mostly from graft donor cells, obtained 360 days after TCRalphabeta/CD19-depleted stem cell transplant. This receptor chain uses TRBV9 and TRBJ2-1, and TRBD2 matches 11 of the central bases. The CDR3 corresponds to CASSGLAGTQYNEQFF. The DNA sequence reads TGTGCCAGCAGCGGACTAGCGGGGACACAATACAATGAGCAGTTCTTC.